These 21 T cell receptor beta chains were sequenced from one sample in a study of blood T cells in healthy people across ages. A second about 6 to 12 cycle PCR used barcoded and J-beta primers. TCRdb analysed the 5' RACE reads with MiXCR anew, one entry per CDR3 protein. The sample includes about 730,000 distinct CDR3 sequences, 40% to 45% of them seen just once. Sequenced: blood. Receptor source: a woman aged 55 to 70 in good health.

The chain employs TRBV7-2 and TRBJ2-3; D is perhaps TRBD1 (6 bases). CDR3 length equals 15 residues. Germline values: CDR1 SGHTA, CDR2 FQGNSA. V was clipped by 4 bases and J by 2 bases, with 13 bases between them. In nucleotides, the CDR3 is TGTGCCAGCAGCTCCCAAACAGGGATCACAGATACGCAGTATTTT. It specifies CASSSQTGITDTQYF.

Points on this clonotype: A much bigger clone sits one base away, suggesting this may be a read error. This chain connects TRBV25-1 to TRBJ2-7; 9 nucleotides align to TRBD2. Trimming at V came to 10 bases and at J to 2 bases, leaving 6 bases not matched to a gene. CDR1 is MGHDK, CDR2 SYGVNS, per germline. This CDR3 spans 13 amino acids. Here the CDR3 DNA reads TGTGCCATCATATCTAGCGGGGCCTACGAGCAGTACTTC. Its protein is CAIISSGAYEQYF.

The chain combines TRBV20-1 with TRBJ1-1; tentative D call: TRBD1 (6 bases). The CDR3 length is 14 residues. Germline V lookup: CDR1 DFQATT, CDR2 SNEGSKA (reference sequence). Trimming took 1 base from V and 1 from J, leaving 10 bases between them. The CDR3 DNA is TGCAGTGCTAGAGGGACAGATTCGAACACTGAAGCTTTCTTT. This codes for CSARGTDSNTEAFF.

The genes are TRBV12-3 or TRBV12-4 and TRBJ2-1, with D perhaps assigned TRBD1 or TRBD2 (6 bases each). The CDR3 is made up of 16 amino acids. Trimming cost V 1 base and J 3 bases, with 13 bases left between them. In DNA form, the CDR3 reads TGTGCCAGCAGTTTAGTAGGGGGGAGGCTCTACAATGAGCAGTTCTTC. Residues: CASSLVGGRLYNEQFF.

CDR3 amino acids: CSARVRGLYEQYF. DNA for the CDR3: TGCAGTGCTAGAGTCAGGGGGCTCTACGAGCAGTACTTC. The V gene is TRBV20-1, the J gene TRBJ2-5, with 8 bases lining up with TRBD1. The DNA matches TRBJ2-7 better at its end, which makes the J call doubtful. Germline assignment: CDR1 DFQATT and CDR2 SNEGSKA (reference sequence). The CDR3 contains 13 residues.

With regard to this clonotype: A read error may account for a junction end that differs from germline. This chain uses TRBV7-2 with TRBJ2-5, with a possible D match to TRBD2 (6 bases). The J call may be mistaken, given a closer DNA end match to TRBJ2-7. The CDR3 extends over 15 amino acids. CDR1 and CDR2 from the germline V gene are SGHTA and FQGNSA. For the CDR3, the DNA is TGTGCCAGTAGCTTACCCCGGGGCTTCGGGGGCGAGCAGTACTTC. Translating gives CASSLPRGFGGEQYF.

In this sample, this clonotype turned up a few times. The chain links TRBV7-2 to TRBJ2-7; TRBD2 agrees at 8 bases. The CDR3 has 15 amino acids. The trim removed 4 bases at V and 3 bases at J, leaving 8 bases unmatched. CDR1 is SGHTA, CDR2 FQGNSA, per germline. This CDR3 is CASSSSGLGLYEQYF. CDR3 in DNA: TGTGCCAGCAGCTCTTCGGGACTAGGTCTCTACGAGCAGTACTTC.

This clonotype has a handful of counts. The gene calls are TRBV27 and TRBJ2-1; D may match TRBD1 or TRBD2 (5 bases each). V dropped 0 bases and J dropped 5 bases, with 8 bases sitting between them. Germline V gives CDR1 MNHEY, CDR2 SMNVEV (reference sequence). The CDR3 has 14 amino acids. The CDR3 nucleotides read TGTGCCAGCAGTTTATCGGGACGGAACAATGAGCAGTTCTTC. The encoded protein is CASSLSGRNNEQFF.

The chain joins TRBV6-6 to TRBJ1-5; TRBD1 matches 9 bases. Per the germline V gene, CDR1 is MNHNY and CDR2 is SVGAGI (reference sequence). The length of the CDR3 is 14 residues. V trimming: 6 bases; J trimming: 7 bases; junction bases outside the gene matches: 7. CDR3 residues: CASRLGQGQQPQHF. The CDR3, as DNA: TGTGCCAGCAGGCTGGGACAGGGACAGCAGCCCCAGCATTTT.

The chain has TRBV7-2 and TRBJ1-5; D call uncertain. Germline CDR1 and CDR2: SGHTA and FQGNSA. Trimming pared 3 bases from V and 3 bases from J, leaving 9 bases between. The CDR3 has 14 residues. CDR3 in DNA: TGTGCCAGCAGCTTTAACCTCATCAATCAGCCCCAGCATTTT. The encoded protein is CASSFNLINQPQHF.

The V gene is TRBV24-1, the J gene TRBJ2-3; 9 bases map to TRBD1. The ends lost 5 bases at V and 3 bases at J; junction bases unmatched: 2. Germline V gene sequence: CDR1 KGHDR, CDR2 SFDVKD. The length of the CDR3 is 14 residues. The CDR3 sequence: CATSGDRETDTQYF. As DNA, the CDR3 is TGTGCCACCAGTGGGGACAGGGAGACAGATACGCAGTATTTT.

The V and J genes are TRBV5-1 and TRBJ2-5; no definite D call. Trimming pared 3 bases from V and 1 base from J, leaving 16 bases between. This CDR3 region has 16 residues. CDR1 SGHRS and CDR2 YFSETQ come from the germline V gene. DNA for the CDR3: TGCGCCAGCAGCTCCGGACGAATCAAGTTCCAAGAGACCCAGTACTTC. Translation: CASSSGRIKFQETQYF. The entire variable domain, with the rest obtained from reference TRBV5-1 and TRBJ2-5, is as follows: KAGVTQTPRYLIKTRGQQVTLSCSPISGHRSVSWYQQTPGQGLQFLFEYFSETQRNKGNFPGRFSGRQFSNSRSEMNVSTLELGDSALYLCASSSGRIKFQETQYFGPGTRLLVL.

As concerns this clonotype: A much larger clone differs by one base, so this may be a read error. The J gene is TRBJ1-2, the V gene TRBV27, with D perhaps matching TRBD1 (6 bases). The length of the CDR3 is 13 residues. CDR1 and CDR2 (germline): MNHEY, SMNVEV (reference sequence). CDR3 sequence reads: CTSSPRGDYGYTF. The CDR3 region has the DNA TGTACCAGCAGTCCCAGGGGCGACTATGGCTACACCTTC.

This clonotype was seen repeatedly, ten times or more. The CDR3 DNA is TGTGCCAGCAGTTTAGAGGGGCAGGTCGCGAACACCGGGGAGCTGTTTTTT. This translates into CASSLEGQVANTGELFF. The chain recombines TRBV28 with TRBJ2-2; the D gene could be TRBD1 or TRBD2 (5 bases each). Germline V CDR1 and CDR2: MDHEN, SYDVKM. The CDR3 spans 17 residues. V gave up 2 bases and J gave up 0 bases, with 13 bases separating them.

This chain joins TRBV5-1 and TRBJ2-7; TRBD1 matches 8 bases. J lost 2 bases, V lost 1 base, and 11 bases had no gene match. The CDR3 has 17 residues. Germline V CDR1 and CDR2: SGHRS, YFSETQ. The CDR3 DNA follows: TGCGCCAGCAGCTTGTATATATCACAGGGGGATACCTACGAGCAGTACTTC. This encodes CASSLYISQGDTYEQYF.

The J gene is TRBJ2-2, the V gene TRBV7-2; D is ambiguous. V lost 5 bases, J lost 0 bases, and 1 base lay in between. The CDR3 has 12 residues. The germline CDR1 and CDR2 sequences are SGHTA and FQGNSA. Here the CDR3 reads CASSTNTGELFF. CDR3 coding DNA: TGTGCCAGCAGCACGAACACCGGGGAGCTGTTTTTT. Complete variable domain (other parts from reference TRBV7-2 and TRBJ2-2): GAGVSQSPSNKVTEKGKDVELRCDPISGHTALYWYRQSLGQGLEFLIYFQGNSAPDKSGLPSDRFSAERTGGSVSTLTIQRTQQEDSAVYLCASSTNTGELFFGEGSRLTVL.

The V call is TRBV20-1, the J call TRBJ2-5; TRBD2 is a possible D gene (6 bases). The germline gives CDR1 DFQATT, CDR2 SNEGSKA (reference sequence). This CDR3 is built from 16 residues. V lost 0 bases and J 11 bases, leaving 25 bases between the germline ends. The CDR3 loop is CSARDFRRLDYNEQYF. In DNA, the CDR3 is TGCAGTGCTAGAGATTTTCGGAGACTAGACTACAATGAGCAGTACTTC.

About this clonotype itself: Possible read error: a much larger clone is one base away. The chain joins TRBV10-3 to TRBJ1-2; 8 nucleotides line up with TRBD1. The CDR3 contains 17 residues. Germline V gives CDR1 ENHRY, CDR2 SYGVKD. The DNA for the CDR3 is TGTGCCATCAGTGAGTCGGGGCGGACAGGGAAGATCTATGGCCACACCTTC. This translates into CAISESGRTGKIYGHTF.

This clonotype was found a few times. V is TRBV5-1 and J is TRBJ2-3; 10 nucleotides line up with TRBD2. J was trimmed by 4 bases and V by 4 bases; bases with no gene match: 9. Looked up from germline, CDR1 is SGHRS and CDR2 is YFSETQ. The CDR3 is 16 amino acids. The CDR3 sequence: CASSGISGGNPDTQYF. In DNA form, the CDR3 reads TGCGCCAGCAGCGGAATTAGCGGGGGGAACCCAGATACGCAGTATTTT. Using reference TRBV5-1 and TRBJ2-3 for the parts outside the CDR3, the full variable domain is KAGVTQTPRYLIKTRGQQVTLSCSPISGHRSVSWYQQTPGQGLQFLFEYFSETQRNKGNFPGRFSGRQFSNSRSEMNVSTLELGDSALYLCASSGISGGNPDTQYFGPGTRLTVL.

The chain carries TRBV9 and TRBJ1-1; possibly TRBD1 for D (5 bases). This CDR3 comprises 14 residues. Germline values: CDR1 SGDLS, CDR2 YYNGEE. Deletions cut 0 bases from V and 11 bases from J, with 17 bases between. CDR3 sequence reads: CASSVDLRGVEAFF. DNA for the CDR3: TGTGCCAGCAGCGTAGACCTACGGGGCGTCGAGGCTTTCTTT. The whole variable domain, filled in from reference TRBV9 and TRBJ1-1, reads DSGVTQTPKHLITATGQRVTLRCSPRSGDLSVYWYQQSLDQGLQFLIQYYNGEERAKGNILERFSAQQFPDLHSELNLSSLELGDSALYFCASSVDLRGVEAFFGQGTRLTVV.

The chain joins TRBV18 to TRBJ2-5, with a tentative D call TRBD2 (5 bases). Germline loops: CDR1 KGHSH, CDR2 LQKENI. The CDR3 has 13 residues. Trimming took off 3 bases at V and 5 bases at J, with 10 bases between the two ends. CDR3 in DNA: TGTGCCAGCTCACCCATCGGGGATGAGACCCAGTACTTC. It specifies CASSPIGDETQYF.